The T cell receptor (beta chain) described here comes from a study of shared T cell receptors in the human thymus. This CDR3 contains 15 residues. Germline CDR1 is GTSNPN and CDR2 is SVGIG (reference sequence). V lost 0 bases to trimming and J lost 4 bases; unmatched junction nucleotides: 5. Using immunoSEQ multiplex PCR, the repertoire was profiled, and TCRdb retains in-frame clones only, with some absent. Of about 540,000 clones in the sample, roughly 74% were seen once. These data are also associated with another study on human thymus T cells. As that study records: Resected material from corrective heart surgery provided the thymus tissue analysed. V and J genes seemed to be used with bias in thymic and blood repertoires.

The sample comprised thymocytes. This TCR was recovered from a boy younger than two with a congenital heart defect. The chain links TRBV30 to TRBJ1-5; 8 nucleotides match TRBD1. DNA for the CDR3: TGTGCCTGGAGTGTCGCCGGACAGGGAAATCAGCCCCAGCATTTT. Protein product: CAWSVAGQGNQPQHF.